What follows describes a single T cell receptor (beta chain). Its antigen is unknown. This record belongs to a study of shared clonotypes between healthy human individuals. Study overall: Every donor yielded three CD4 naive, three CD4 memory, two CD8 naive and one CD8 memory plate.

Notes on the study in general: Memory subsets generally showed smaller estimated richness than naive subsets did. Donor scarcity curtailed the genetic and exposure-history diversity represented herein.

Using approximately 200 ng DNA, 25,000 to 35,000 T cell genomes, the sorted-subset replicate PCRs were run. Profiling relied on immunoSEQ multiplex PCR, and the TCRdb table lists in-frame clones only, not all of them. Of millions of clones in the sample, about 95% were seen once. It was CD45RO-negative cells, positively selected for CCR7, that made up naive CD8 cells, with terminally differentiated effector memory CD45RA+ cells excluded. Deletions cut 6 bases from V and 0 bases from J, with 11 bases between. Per germline, CDR1 MNHNY and CDR2 SVGAGI (reference sequence). The length of the CDR3 is 15 residues.

The sequence derives from a man between 18 and 29 years old in good health. Sequenced input: naive CD8+ T cells sorted from blood. The gene calls are TRBV6-6 and TRBJ2-2, with D possibly TRBD1 on 6 matching bases. In DNA, the CDR3 is TGTGCCAGCAGCCCCTACAGGGCGAACACCGGGGAGCTGTTTTTT. It is translated as CASSPYRANTGELFF.